A selection of T cell receptor beta chains follows, all from one sample in a study of PD-1 blockade in mismatch repair-deficient tumors. Repertoires were generated with immunoSEQ multiplex PCR, while TCRdb's copy carries only in-frame clones and drops some. The data show about 100,000 clones, approximately 83% seen once. Material: peripheral blood, obtained roughly 35 weeks after starting pembrolizumab. The receptors originated from an adult with mismatch repair-deficient cancer. The CDR3 runs from the conserved cysteine through the conserved F or W. The order of the fields is clone size, V gene, J gene, D gene, CDR3 protein, CDR3 DNA. The D gene is left open where the match is weak. Where a row states a size, it is once, few, many or the class of an expanded clone; other rows omit it.

>-|TRBV5-1|TRBJ1-1|-
CASSPEEGYTEAFF
TGCGCCAGCAGCCCTGAGGAGGGGTACACTGAAGCTTTCTTT
>-|TRBV29-1|TRBJ1-3|-
CSARGDPERLSGNTIYF
TGCAGCGCCCGGGGGGACCCTGAGCGTTTGAGCGGAAACACCATATATTTT
>-|TRBV2|TRBJ2-7|TRBD1
CASRATGGYEQYF
TGTGCCAGCAGGGCTACAGGGGGCTACGAGCAGTACTTC
>-|TRBV7-2|TRBJ1-4|-
CASSLTGPTNEKLFF
TGTGCCAGCAGCTTAACAGGGCCAACTAATGAAAAACTGTTTTTT
>-|TRBV9|TRBJ2-2|TRBD1
CASSPQGETNTGELFF
TGTGCCAGCAGCCCCCAGGGGGAGACGAACACCGGGGAGCTGTTTTTT
>-|TRBV9|TRBJ2-3|-
CASSEQGAQYF
TGTGCCAGCAGCGAGCAAGGGGCGCAGTATTTT
>-|TRBV5-1|TRBJ2-2|TRBD2
CASSLGTSGDFTGELFF
TGCGCCAGCAGCCTCGGGACTAGTGGTGATTTTACCGGGGAGCTGTTTTTT
>once|TRBV6-5|TRBJ2-3|-
CASDSRGRDTQYF
TGTGCCAGCGATTCGCGGGGTAGAGATACGCAGTATTTT
>-|TRBV6-4|TRBJ2-7|-
CASSYRLEANEQYF
TGTGCCAGCAGTTACCGACTAGAAGCCAACGAGCAGTACTTC
>-|TRBV5-1|TRBJ1-1|TRBD1
CASSVTGVDTEAFF
TGCGCCAGCAGCGTTACAGGGGTGGACACTGAAGCTTTCTTT
>few|TRBV18|TRBJ2-7|-
CASSPLGVANEQYF
TGTGCCAGCTCACCACTCGGGGTGGCGAACGAGCAGTACTTC
>-|TRBV7-9|TRBJ1-1|-
CASSLEVEVRAFF
TGTGCCAGCAGCTTAGAAGTCGAGGTGAGAGCTTTCTTT
>-|TRBV19|TRBJ1-5|TRBD1
CASRTGEPEPQHF
TGTGCCAGTAGGACAGGGGAGCCGGAGCCCCAGCATTTT
>-|TRBV5-1|TRBJ2-3|-
CASTVSYPGELSDTQYF
TGCGCCAGCACAGTTTCTTACCCGGGAGAGCTTTCAGATACGCAGTATTTT
>-|TRBV9|TRBJ2-5|-
CASSVGSIQETQYF
TGTGCCAGCAGCGTAGGTAGCATCCAAGAGACCCAGTACTTC
>-|TRBV7-9|TRBJ1-4|-
CASSYDGQVGEKLFF
TGTGCCAGCAGCTACGACGGACAAGTAGGGGAAAAACTGTTTTTT
>-|TRBV4-2|TRBJ2-2|-
CASSQLITKANTGELFF
TGTGCCAGCAGCCAACTGATAACTAAGGCGAACACCGGGGAGCTGTTTTTT
>-|TRBV7-3|TRBJ2-3|TRBD2
CASSPGGSGRDTQYF
TGTGCCAGCAGCCCCGGGGGTAGCGGGAGGGATACGCAGTATTTT
>-|TRBV2|TRBJ2-7|-
CASSEARLGREQYF
TGTGCCAGCAGTGAAGCGCGGCTGGGACGCGAGCAGTACTTC
>few|TRBV6-6|TRBJ2-7|-
CASIGRSYEQYF
TGTGCCAGCATCGGTCGGTCCTACGAGCAGTACTTC
>-|TRBV10-3|TRBJ2-2|-
CAISEVAPGELFF
TGTGCCATCAGTGAGGTTGCACCCGGGGAGCTGTTTTTT
>-|TRBV18|TRBJ2-7|-
CASSPVQGNSYEQYF
TGTGCCAGCTCACCCGTCCAAGGGAACTCCTACGAGCAGTACTTC
>large|TRBV7-9|TRBJ2-1|TRBD1
CASSSDRINNEQFF
TGTGCCAGCAGCTCGGACAGGATAAACAATGAGCAGTTCTTC
>once|TRBV6-6|TRBJ1-5|TRBD1
CASSYSLTGSDQPQHF
TGTGCCAGCAGTTACTCGTTGACAGGGTCTGATCAGCCCCAGCATTTT
>-|TRBV20-1|TRBJ2-3|-
CSAKRFDTQYF
TGCAGTGCAAAGAGATTTGATACGCAGTATTTT
>-|TRBV4-1|TRBJ2-1|TRBD2
CASSRLLAGGPGNEQFF
TGCGCCAGCAGCCGCTTACTAGCGGGAGGGCCGGGGAATGAGCAGTTCTTC
>-|TRBV6-5|TRBJ1-5|-
CASSTQEDQPQHF
TGTGCCAGCAGCACTCAGGAAGATCAGCCCCAGCATTTT
>few|TRBV18|TRBJ1-2|-
CASSPSSVYGYTF
TGTGCCAGCTCACCAAGCTCTGTTTATGGCTACACCTTC
>-|TRBV27|TRBJ2-2|-
CASRPPRLGTGELFF
TGTGCCAGCAGACCCCCTAGACTGGGCACCGGGGAGCTGTTTTTT
>-|TRBV19|TRBJ2-1|-
CASSFIGNEQFF
TGTGCCAGTAGTTTCATAGGGAATGAGCAGTTCTTC
>-|TRBV4-2|TRBJ2-2|TRBD2
CASSQEQTSGRAGELFF
TGTGCCAGCAGCCAAGAGCAGACTAGCGGGAGGGCCGGGGAGCTGTTTTTT
>-|TRBV5-5|TRBJ1-4|-
CASSLADAELGLFF
TGTGCCAGCAGCTTGGCTGACGCTGAGCTGGGACTGTTTTTT
>-|TRBV10-1|TRBJ2-1|-
CASSESVYNEQFF
TGCGCCAGCAGTGAGTCGGTTTATAATGAGCAGTTCTTC
>-|TRBV4-3|TRBJ2-5|-
CASSQGVDEGETQYF
TGCGCCAGCAGCCAAGGGGTTGATGAGGGCGAGACCCAGTACTTC
>-|TRBV12-5|TRBJ2-7|-
CASAFFGGRSYEQYF
TGTGCTAGTGCCTTCTTCGGGGGACGCTCCTACGAGCAGTACTTC
>-|TRBV9|TRBJ2-3|-
CASSVVADTQYF
TGTGCCAGCAGCGTAGTAGCTGATACGCAGTATTTT
>few|TRBV18|TRBJ1-1|TRBD1
CASSTDRGKAEAFF
TGTGCCAGCTCAACCGACAGGGGGAAGGCTGAAGCTTTCTTT
>-|TRBV27|TRBJ2-1|TRBD2
CASSRTSVDNEQFF
TGTGCCAGCAGCAGGACTAGCGTAGACAATGAGCAGTTCTTC
>-|TRBV27|TRBJ2-5|TRBD2
CASRLAGMRTQYF
TGTGCCAGCAGGTTAGCGGGAATGAGGACCCAGTACTTC
>-|TRBV7-6|TRBJ2-1|TRBD1
CASSLGDRDRGQKQFF
TGTGCCAGCAGCTTAGGAGACCGGGACAGGGGCCAAAAGCAGTTCTTC
>-|TRBV7-3|TRBJ2-1|-
CASRPQGGAEQFF
TGTGCCAGCAGGCCCCAGGGCGGAGCTGAGCAGTTCTTC
>-|TRBV30|TRBJ1-3|-
CAWSGSAGNTIYF
TGTGCCTGGAGTGGGTCAGCTGGAAACACCATATATTTT
>-|TRBV27|TRBJ2-7|-
CASSLQGAPYEQYF
TGTGCCAGCAGTTTACAGGGCGCTCCCTACGAGCAGTACTTC
>-|TRBV4-1|TRBJ2-5|-
CASSQVEGPQETQYF
TGCGCCAGCAGCCAGGTTGAGGGACCCCAAGAGACCCAGTACTTC
>-|TRBV10-3|TRBJ2-3|-
CAISEFGRKPSTDTQYF
TGTGCCATCAGTGAGTTCGGGCGGAAGCCTAGCACAGATACGCAGTATTTT
>-|TRBV7-3|TRBJ2-1|-
CASSFGLAPYNEQFF
TGTGCCAGCAGCTTCGGTTTAGCACCCTACAATGAGCAGTTCTTC
>-|TRBV4-1|TRBJ1-5|-
CASSLQEGGNQPQHF
TGCGCCAGCAGCCTCCAGGAAGGTGGCAATCAGCCCCAGCATTTT
>once|TRBV10-3|TRBJ2-5|TRBD1
CAISEPTGGETQYF
TGTGCCATCAGTGAACCCACAGGGGGCGAGACCCAGTACTTC
>-|TRBV9|TRBJ1-3|-
CASSVAGVSSGNTIYF
TGTGCCAGCAGCGTAGCTGGGGTTAGCTCTGGAAACACCATATATTTT
>-|TRBV19|TRBJ2-1|TRBD1
CASRQGAGYNEQFF
TGTGCCAGTAGACAGGGGGCTGGGTACAATGAGCAGTTCTTC
>once|TRBV7-9|TRBJ2-5|TRBD1
CASSLTGDETQYF
TGTGCCAGCAGCTTAACAGGGGATGAGACCCAGTACTTC
>-|TRBV6-9|TRBJ2-7|TRBD2
CASRQTSASSYEQYF
TGTGCCAGCAGACAGACTAGCGCAAGCTCCTACGAGCAGTACTTC
>once|TRBV2|TRBJ1-1|-
CASTEEQLRAFF
TGTGCCAGCACCGAGGAGCAGTTGCGGGCTTTCTTT